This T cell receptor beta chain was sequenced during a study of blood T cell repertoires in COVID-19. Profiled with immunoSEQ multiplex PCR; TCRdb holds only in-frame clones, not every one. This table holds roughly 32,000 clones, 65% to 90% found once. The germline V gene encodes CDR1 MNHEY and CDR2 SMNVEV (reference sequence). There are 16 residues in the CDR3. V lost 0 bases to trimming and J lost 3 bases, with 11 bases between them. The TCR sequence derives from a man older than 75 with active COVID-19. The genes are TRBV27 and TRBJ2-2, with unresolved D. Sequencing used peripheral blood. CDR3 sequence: CASSLSWLVHTGELFF. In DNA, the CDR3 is TGTGCCAGCAGTTTATCGTGGCTAGTGCACACCGGGGAGCTGTTTTTT.